These 18 T cell receptor beta chains originate from one sample sequenced in a study of blood T cell repertoires in COVID-19 (dated by TCRdb to about 2020). Library prep was done by the immunoSEQ multiplex PCR assay. The source is immuneACCESS, and TCRdb retained only in-frame sequences with V and J called. Part of the clones is not carried over; for the studies checked, unresolved V genes explain less than half of this, and the remainder is unexplained. For this sample there are about 200,000 clones; 82% appear just once. The ten largest clones add up to around 5.5% of the sample. The sample was PBMCs or T cells enriched from blood (not recorded which). Every receptor here comes from an older woman with acute COVID-19.

This chain joins TRBV28 and TRBJ2-6; TRBD1 aligns across 7 bases. Germline V gene lookup returns CDR1 MDHEN and CDR2 SYDVKM. CDR3 size: 16 residues. V lost 6 bases to trimming and J lost 2 bases; unmatched junction nucleotides: 7. The CDR3 nucleotides read TGTGCCAGCAGAACTTATGACAGGGCTGGGGCCAACGTCCTGACTTTC. Its translation: CASRTYDRAGANVLTF.

The rearrangement links TRBV6-6 to TRBJ1-5; 7 bases are shared with TRBD1. V was clipped by 5 bases and J by 7 bases; unmatched bases: 5. The V gene's germline CDR1 is MNHNY and CDR2 SVGAGI (reference sequence). The CDR3 consists of 13 residues. CDR3 residues: CASSLTGNQPQHF. The CDR3 DNA reads as TGTGCCAGCAGTCTGACAGGGAACCAGCCCCAGCATTTT.

The V and J genes are TRBV5-1 and TRBJ1-2, with 7 nucleotides matching TRBD1. J lost 6 bases, V lost 5 bases, and 16 bases had no gene match. The CDR3 sequence is 16 residues long. CDR1 and CDR2 (germline): SGHRS, YFSETQ. The CDR3 spells CASRTEPGQKTDGYTF. Written as DNA, the CDR3 is TGCGCCAGCAGAACAGAACCGGGACAGAAAACTGATGGCTACACCTTC.

This clone was seen more than once but under ten times. The chain uses TRBV18 and TRBJ1-5; the D gene is possibly TRBD1 (6 bases). CDR1 is KGHSH and CDR2 is LQKENI in the germline V gene. V was pared by 4 bases and J by 1 base, with 11 bases between. The CDR3 extends over 15 amino acids. The CDR3 nucleotides read TGTGCCAGCTCACGGGACAAGAGCAGCAATCAGCCCCAGCATTTT. Translated, it gives CASSRDKSSNQPQHF.

The V gene is TRBV24-1, the J gene TRBJ1-2, with TRBD1 matching 7 bases. The CDR3 contains 15 residues. Trimming took 4 bases from V and 4 from J; bases not matched to a gene: 8. Germline V CDR1 and CDR2: KGHDR, SFDVKD. The CDR3 DNA reads as TGTGCCACCAGTGACCGTCGACAGGGCATCTATGGCTACACCTTC. Translation gives CATSDRRQGIYGYTF.

The sample holds many counts of this clone. The genes are TRBV6-6 and TRBJ2-3, with D hard to call. CDR1 MNHNY and CDR2 SVGAGI come from the germline V gene (reference sequence). The V end lost 6 bases, the J end lost 5 bases, and 9 bases lay between the germline ends. The length of the CDR3 is 12 residues. The DNA for the CDR3 is TGTGCCAGCAGGCCAGTTGTAGATACGCAGTATTTT. Translated: CASRPVVDTQYF.

The chain has TRBV7-2 and TRBJ1-1; D perhaps matches TRBD1 (5 bases). The ends were cut back, 6 bases at V and 2 bases at J, with 16 bases in the middle. Germline V gene data show CDR1 as SGHTA and CDR2 as FQGNSA. The CDR3 has 15 residues. CDR3 loop: CASSPPKTANTEAFF. DNA of the CDR3: TGTGCCAGCAGTCCTCCTAAGACAGCAAACACTGAAGCTTTCTTT.

This sequence joins TRBV6-5 and TRBJ1-2; possible D gene TRBD1, 6 bases. CDR3 length: 14 residues. The germline gives CDR1 MNHEY, CDR2 SVGAGI. With 6 bases removed from V and 7 bases from J, the gap between germline ends came to 18 bases. CDR3 in DNA: TGTGCCAGCAGGATTTCTTCAGGGGAGGGTGGCTACACCTTC. Translating gives CASRISSGEGGYTF.

The chain combines TRBV7-9 with TRBJ1-6, with a weak D call TRBD1 (5 bases). Germline V gene data show CDR1 as SEHNR and CDR2 as FQNEAQ (reference sequence). This CDR3 comprises 15 residues. V was cut by 3 bases and J by 6 bases, with 12 bases left in between. CDR3 DNA sequence: TGTGCCAGCAGCTTTCCCGGGACTGCTAATTCACCCCTCCACTTT. Translated, it gives CASSFPGTANSPLHF.

The gene calls are TRBV6-2 or TRBV6-3 and TRBJ2-5; TRBD1 is a possible D gene (6 bases). V lost 2 bases to trimming and J lost 2 bases, with 21 bases between them. The CDR3 length is 18 residues. Germline-derived CDR1 and CDR2 are MNHEY and SVGEGT. Written as DNA, the CDR3 is TGTGCCAGCAGTTACCCAACCCCGGGACCAGGGGAACAAGAGACCCAGTACTTC. Encoded protein: CASSYPTPGPGEQETQYF.

The V and J genes are TRBV7-8 and TRBJ1-2; D remains unclear. The V end was cut by 3 bases, the J end by 8 bases, with 16 bases between. The CDR3 is 14 residues long. Germline V gene data show CDR1 as SGHVS and CDR2 as FQNEAQ. The CDR3: CASSFKQETKGYTF. The CDR3, as DNA: TGTGCCAGCAGCTTCAAACAAGAAACTAAAGGCTACACCTTC. Full variable domain (rest looked up from reference TRBV7-8 and TRBJ1-2): GAGVSQSPRYKVAKRGQDVALRCDPISGHVSLFWYQQALGQGPEFLTYFQNEAQLDKSGLPSDRFFAERPEGSVSTLKIQRTQQEDSAVYLCASSFKQETKGYTFGSGTRLTVV.

The rearrangement links TRBV7-9 to TRBJ2-2; D might be TRBD2 (5 bases). The length of the CDR3 is 16 residues. Germline V gives CDR1 SEHNR, CDR2 FQNEAQ (reference sequence). V dropped 1 base and J dropped 2 bases, with 11 bases sitting between them. The CDR3 protein is CASSLGLATNTGELFF. The CDR3 DNA reads TGTGCCAGCAGCTTAGGCCTAGCAACTAACACCGGGGAGCTGTTTTTT.

The J gene is TRBJ2-2, the V gene TRBV29-1; 12 bases line up with TRBD2. The CDR3 is 15 amino acids. Trimming cost V 6 bases and J 4 bases; bases outside gene matches: 6. Germline values: CDR1 SQVTM, CDR2 ANQGSEA. For the CDR3, the DNA is TGCAGCGTGACGACTAGCGGGGGATTCACCGGGGAGCTGTTTTTT. Translated, it gives CSVTTSGGFTGELFF.

V and J are TRBV4-3 and TRBJ1-1; D is possibly TRBD1 (5 bases). V dropped 8 bases and J dropped 0 bases, with 16 bases sitting between them. Germline V CDR1 and CDR2: LGHNA, YSLEER. CDR3 length: 15 amino acids. CDR3: CASPLGEGLNTEAFF. The CDR3 coding sequence is TGCGCCAGCCCTTTAGGGGAGGGCCTGAACACTGAAGCTTTCTTT.

J is TRBJ2-7 and V is TRBV4-3; 8 bases agree with TRBD1. Per the germline V gene, CDR1 is LGHNA and CDR2 is YSLEER. The CDR3 extends over 15 amino acids. V lost 2 bases to trimming and J lost 0 bases; unmatched junction nucleotides: 3. CDR3 protein: CASSQIGQGSYEQYF. For the CDR3, the DNA is TGCGCCAGCAGCCAAATAGGACAGGGCTCCTACGAGCAGTACTTC.

The chain is built from TRBV18 and TRBJ2-7, with 13 bases that match TRBD2. The length of the CDR3 is 16 residues. CDR1 KGHSH and CDR2 LQKENI come from the germline V gene. The junction had 7 bases not matched to a gene; V was cut back by 2 bases and J by 6 bases. The CDR3 spells CASSPTLAGGLSEQYF. The CDR3 DNA reads TGTGCCAGCTCACCAACACTAGCGGGAGGGCTTTCCGAGCAGTACTTC.

V usage is TRBV7-9 and J usage is TRBJ1-3, with D perhaps TRBD1 (5 bases). The CDR3 sequence is 15 residues long. Looked up from germline, CDR1 is SEHNR and CDR2 is FQNEAQ (reference sequence). V dropped 4 bases and J dropped 4 bases, with 14 bases sitting between them. The CDR3 protein is CASSSSGLSGNTIYF. As DNA, the CDR3 is TGTGCCAGCAGCTCCTCAGGGTTATCAGGAAACACCATATATTTT. Full variable domain (rest looked up from reference TRBV7-9 and TRBJ1-3): DTGVSQNPRHKITKRGQNVTFRCDPISEHNRLYWYRQTLGQGPEFLTYFQNEAQLEKSRLLSDRFSAERPKGSFSTLEIQRTEQGDSAMYLCASSSSGLSGNTIYFGEGSWLTVV.

The chain employs TRBV19 and TRBJ1-3; D not resolved. V lost 5 bases, J lost 4 bases, and 9 bases lay in between. This CDR3 has 13 residues. Germline CDR1 is LNHDA and CDR2 is SQIVND (reference sequence). In nucleotides, the CDR3 is TGTGCCAGTAGTTCTTTCGGGGGAAACACCATATATTTT. Protein product: CASSSFGGNTIYF.